Many counts were recorded for the clone carrying this T cell receptor beta chain. Antigen specificity is unknown. The entry originates in a study of blood T cells in healthy people across ages. Study-wide results and caveats: TCR beta diversity correlated strongly with naive T cell percentage. With unsorted PBMCs, a conclusive comparison of naive versus antigen-experienced cells was not possible.

This CDR3 is built from 14 residues. Trimming cost V 4 bases and J 7 bases, with 16 bases left between them. Germline lookup yields CDR1 MGHDK and CDR2 SYGVNS. A second PCR of roughly 6 to 12 cycles used a sample-barcoded 5' primer and a J-beta primer mix. TCRdb re-derived calls from the 5' RACE reads in MiXCR, one entry per CDR3 protein. The sample has around 870,000 distinct CDR3 sequences; less than 35% are singletons. The sample taken for sequencing was blood. This chain uses TRBV25-1 with TRBJ2-5, with a tentative D call TRBD1 (6 bases). The origin of this receptor is an elderly woman in good health. The CDR3 nucleotides read TGTGCCAGCAGTGGGGACAAGCTTATAGGGACCCAGTACTTC. It translates to CASSGDKLIGTQYF. The full variable domain, completed using reference TRBV25-1 and TRBJ2-5, is EADIYQTPRYLVIGTGKKITLECSQTMGHDKMYWYQQDPGMELHLIHYSYGVNSTEKGDLSSESTVSRIRTEHFPLTLESARPSHTSQYLCASSGDKLIGTQYFGPGTRLLVL.